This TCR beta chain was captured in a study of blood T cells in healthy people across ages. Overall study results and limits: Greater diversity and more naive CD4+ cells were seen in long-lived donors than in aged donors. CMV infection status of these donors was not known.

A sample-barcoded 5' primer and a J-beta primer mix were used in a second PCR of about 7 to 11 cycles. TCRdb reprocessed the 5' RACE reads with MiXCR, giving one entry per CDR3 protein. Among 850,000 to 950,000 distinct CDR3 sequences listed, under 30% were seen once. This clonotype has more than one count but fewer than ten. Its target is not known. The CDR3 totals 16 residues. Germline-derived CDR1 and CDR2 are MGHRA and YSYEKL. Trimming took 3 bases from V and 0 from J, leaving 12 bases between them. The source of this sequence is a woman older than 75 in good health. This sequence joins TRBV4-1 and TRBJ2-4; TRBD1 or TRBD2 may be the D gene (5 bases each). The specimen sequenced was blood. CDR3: CASSHSGTLAKNIQYF. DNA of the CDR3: TGCGCCAGCAGCCATTCGGGGACCCTAGCCAAAAACATTCAGTACTTC.